The text below deals with one T cell receptor (beta chain). This entry comes from a study of blood T cell repertoires in COVID-19. TCRdb's copy holds only in-frame clones and misses some; the assay was immunoSEQ multiplex PCR. The sample has some 46,000 clones, almost 85% seen once. This CDR3 comprises 13 residues. Looked up from germline, CDR1 is KGHDR and CDR2 is SFDVKD. The V gene lost 4 bases and the J gene lost 0 bases, with 4 bases spanning the gap. This TCR was recovered from an older woman with acute or convalescent COVID-19. The rearrangement joins TRBV24-1 to TRBJ2-3; no firm D call. Sequenced input: peripheral blood. CDR3 bases: TGTGCCACCAGTGACCTCAGCACAGATACGCAGTATTTT. This sequence encodes CATSDLSTDTQYF.